This TCR beta chain comes out of a study of T cells in Graves' hyperthyroidism and ophthalmopathy. Authors of the study amplified TCR beta CDR3 regions from RNA transcripts. HTBI primers drove first-round RT-PCR of the TCR CDR3. TCRdb re-called the multiplex PCR reads with MiXCR, one entry per CDR3 protein. The table lists around 340,000 distinct CDR3 sequences, roughly 20% of them singletons. Germline-derived CDR1 and CDR2 are SNHLY and FYNNEI. V was trimmed by 6 bases and J by 2 bases, leaving 13 bases between them. CDR3 length: 14 amino acids. The V call is TRBV2, the J call TRBJ2-5; maybe TRBD1 (5 bases). The sequence was obtained from a middle-aged woman with Graves' ophthalmopathy. Source material: blood. For the CDR3, the DNA is TGTGCCAGCAGAGAAACAGGTGATCAAGAGACCCAGTACTTC. Translation: CASRETGDQETQYF.